Listed below are T cell receptor beta chains from one sample, sequenced in a study of low-dose radiotherapy and immunotherapy resistance in tumors. Each CDR3 protein gets one entry after TCRdb re-called the reads with MiXCR. The repertoire holds tens of thousands of distinct CDR3 sequences, with 9% to 9.5% as singletons. Sample: PBMCs, taken before treatment. The receptors originated from a male donor with prostate cancer. CDR3s include the opening cysteine and the closing phenylalanine or tryptophan. A D gene is named only where the DNA matches it firmly. Some rows mark clone size as missing; the rest say once, few, many or name a class of expanded clone.

CDR3 length,D gene,V gene,clone size,J gene,CDR3 DNA,CDR3 protein
14,NA,TRBV27,many,TRBJ2-3,TGTGCCAGCAGGTCTAGGCAGAGCACAGATACGCAGTATTTT,CASRSRQSTDTQYF
15,TRBD2,TRBV20-1,many,TRBJ2-1,TGCAGTGCCAGGCCCGGGACTACCGTCGGCAATGAGCAGTTCTTC,CSARPGTTVGNEQFF
17,TRBD1,TRBV10-3,many,TRBJ1-2,TGTGCCATCAGTAGCTCTCCGGGACAGGGGGCTGTCAGTGGCTACACCTTC,CAISSSPGQGAVSGYTF
11,TRBD2,TRBV20-1,many,TRBJ2-3,TGCAGGGGAGGGGAAACAGATACGCAGTATTTT,CRGGETDTQYF
15,TRBD2,TRBV27,many,TRBJ2-1,TGTGCCAGCAGTTTAACTAGCGGACTCTACAATGAGCAGTTCTTC,CASSLTSGLYNEQFF
12,NA,TRBV24-1,many,TRBJ2-1,TGTGCCACCAGTGAGCCATACAATGAGCAGTTCTTC,CATSEPYNEQFF
12,TRBD1,TRBV3-1,many,TRBJ1-1,TGTGCCAGCAGCCATAGGACAGGGAGAGCTTTCTTT,CASSHRTGRAFF
14,NA,TRBV27,NA,TRBJ2-1,TGTGCCAGCACCCAGGAGGCGCGGGACAATGAGCAGTTCTTC,CASTQEARDNEQFF
14,NA,TRBV5-1,many,TRBJ2-7,TGCGCCAGCAGCTTTCAGGGGATGCACTACGAGCAGTACTTC,CASSFQGMHYEQYF
15,NA,TRBV7-9,many,TRBJ2-1,TGTGCCAGCAGCTTAGACTACAGCTCCTACAATGAGCAGTTCTTC,CASSLDYSSYNEQFF
16,TRBD1,TRBV2,many,TRBJ1-5,TGTGCCAGCAGTGAAGGAGGGACAGGGTTTAATCAGCCCCAGCATTTT,CASSEGGTGFNQPQHF
12,TRBD1,TRBV28,many,TRBJ1-5,TGTGCCAGCGGGACAGCCAATCAGCCCCAGCATTTT,CASGTANQPQHF
14,NA,TRBV24-1,many,TRBJ2-7,TGTGCCACCAGTGAATCCGGGACAGCGGGGGAGCAGTACTTC,CATSESGTAGEQYF
13,NA,TRBV6-2/TRBV6-3,many,TRBJ2-5,TGTGCCAGCAATGGGCAGCCTCAAGAGACCCAGTACTTC,CASNGQPQETQYF
15,TRBD2,TRBV14,many,TRBJ2-1,TGTGCCAGCAGCCTACGGACTAGCGGGAGTGGGGAGCAGTTCTTC,CASSLRTSGSGEQFF
13,NA,TRBV7-9,many,TRBJ2-1,TGTGCCAGCAGACGGGGACTTATCAATGAGCAGTTCTTC,CASRRGLINEQFF
13,TRBD1,TRBV5-1,NA,TRBJ2-5,TGCGCCAGCAGCATGGACAGGGTAGGGACCCAGTACTTC,CASSMDRVGTQYF
13,NA,TRBV20-1,many,TRBJ1-1,TGCAGTGCCCCTGGGGGCGGTAAGCCTGAAGCTTTCTTT,CSAPGGGKPEAFF
12,NA,TRBV20-1,many,TRBJ2-7,TGCAGTGCAGAGAGGGGGAGATACGAGCAGTACTTC,CSAERGRYEQYF
14,NA,TRBV28,many,TRBJ1-5,TGTGCCAGCAGCCAGGGAGGTAGCAATCAGCCCCAGCATTTT,CASSQGGSNQPQHF
12,NA,TRBV29-1,many,TRBJ2-1,TGCAGCGTTGAGCGTAGCGGAATGAGGGAATTCTTC,CSVERSGMREFF
17,TRBD2,TRBV6-8,NA,TRBJ2-3,TGTGCCAGCAGTTCCACCTGGTCTAGCGGGAGCGCAGATACGCAGTATTTT,CASSSTWSSGSADTQYF
14,NA,TRBV21-1,many,TRBJ2-7,TGTGCCAGCAGCCAGAGCGGGAGCCTAGGGGAGCAGTACTTC,CASSQSGSLGEQYF
16,TRBD1,TRBV6-6,NA,TRBJ2-1,TGTGCCAGCAGTTACCCGCTGACAGGGGTTTACAATGAGCAGTTCTTC,CASSYPLTGVYNEQFF
15,TRBD1,TRBV28,many,TRBJ2-7,TGTGCCAGCAGTCCCCACAGGGGTTACGCCTACGAGCAGTACTTC,CASSPHRGYAYEQYF
16,TRBD2,TRBV9,many,TRBJ2-7,TGTGCCAGCAGCCCCCGACTAGCGGGAGGTAGGAACGAGCAGTACTTC,CASSPRLAGGRNEQYF
16,TRBD2,TRBV19,NA,TRBJ2-1,TGTGCCAGTAGTGGTTCCCGGACTAGCGGGAGTTATGAGCAGTTCTTC,CASSGSRTSGSYEQFF
15,TRBD2,TRBV30,many,TRBJ2-7,TGTGCCTGGAGTCTAGGACTAGCGGGAGCGTCCGAGCAGTACTTC,CAWSLGLAGASEQYF